Shown below are 22 T cell receptor beta chains from a single sample sequenced in a study of identical twins. TCRdb redid the calling of the 5' RACE reads with MiXCR, one entry per CDR3 protein. The data show about 790,000 distinct CDR3 sequences, with roughly 18% seen just once and roughly 14% held by the top ten. These data also featured in a second study, about T cells expressing NK-cell markers.

The specimen was PBMCs. The receptors derive from a young woman in good health.

This clonotype showed up just a few times. The CDR3 region has the DNA TGCAGTGCCTATCAGCGACTAGCGGGCTCCTACGAGCAGTACTTC. Its protein is CSAYQRLAGSYEQYF. This chain connects TRBV20-1 to TRBJ2-7, with 10 bases aligning to TRBD2. J gave up 0 bases and V 6 bases, and 8 bases lay outside the gene matches. In germline, CDR1 is DFQATT, CDR2 SNEGSKA (reference sequence). The CDR3 runs to 15 residues.

This clonotype was counted between two and nine times. This sequence joins TRBV20-1 and TRBJ2-7; 12 nucleotides align to TRBD2. V lost 0 bases and J lost 0; bases outside the gene matches: 9. The CDR3 sequence is 18 residues long. The V gene's germline CDR1 is DFQATT and CDR2 SNEGSKA (reference sequence). The CDR3 sequence: CSARDYTSGGSFSYEQYF. In nucleotides, the CDR3 is TGCAGTGCTAGAGATTATACTAGCGGGGGGTCATTCTCCTACGAGCAGTACTTC.

The chain joins TRBV7-8 to TRBJ2-1; 7 bases are shared with TRBD2. J was trimmed by 4 bases and V by 0 bases; bases with no gene match: 6. Per the germline V gene, CDR1 is SGHVS and CDR2 is FQNEAQ. The CDR3 consists of 16 residues. CDR3 amino acids: CASSLARVGGYNEQFF. CDR3 nucleotides: TGTGCCAGCAGCTTAGCGCGGGTGGGGGGGTACAATGAGCAGTTCTTC.

Many counts were recorded for this clonotype. The rearrangement joins TRBV13 to TRBJ1-2; D not resolved. Trimming stripped 5 bases from V and 7 bases from J, with 17 bases between. The CDR3 consists of 14 residues. Germline lookup yields CDR1 PRHDT and CDR2 FYEKMQ (reference sequence). The CDR3 DNA reads as TGTGCCAGCAGCCCCCGGGTAGGGTCTAGTGGCTACACCTTC. Translated: CASSPRVGSSGYTF.

In this sample, this clonotype turned up a few times. The CDR3 protein is CSAGRGQQETQYF. In nucleotides, the CDR3 is TGCAGTGCTGGACGAGGACAGCAAGAGACCCAGTACTTC. The rearrangement links TRBV20-1 to TRBJ2-5, with D tentatively TRBD1 (6 bases). The CDR3 has 13 amino acids. The V and J ends lost 5 bases and 2 bases respectively, with 12 bases between them. Germline V gives CDR1 DFQATT, CDR2 SNEGSKA (reference sequence).

V usage is TRBV9 and J usage is TRBJ2-7, with D possibly called TRBD1 or TRBD2 (5 bases each). Per the germline V gene, CDR1 is SGDLS and CDR2 is YYNGEE. The CDR3 totals 15 residues. The V end was cut by 2 bases, the J end by 2 bases, with 14 bases between. CDR3 DNA: TGTGCCAGCAGCGTGGGTTTGGGGGAACCCTACGAGCAGTACTTC. Its protein product is CASSVGLGEPYEQYF.

CDR3 loop: CASTPPGGQGREQYF. The CDR3 bases are TGTGCCAGCACCCCCCCAGGGGGCCAGGGGCGGGAGCAGTACTTC. The chain carries TRBV6-1 and TRBJ2-7, with 8 bases aligning to TRBD1. J gave up 7 bases and V 7 bases, and 15 bases lay outside the gene matches. Germline CDR1 and CDR2: MNHNS and SASEGT. This CDR3 has 15 amino acids.

The V call is TRBV12-3 or TRBV12-4, the J call TRBJ1-1; D is unclear. The V gene lost 4 bases and the J gene lost 1 base, with 13 bases spanning the gap. The CDR3 is 15 amino acids. CDR3 sequence reads: CASSSSGPWNTEAFF. The CDR3 coding sequence is TGTGCCAGCAGTTCGAGTGGGCCGTGGAACACTGAAGCTTTCTTT.

This clonotype was recorded at least ten times. V usage is TRBV5-1 and J usage is TRBJ2-1, with 10 bases lining up with TRBD2. The CDR3 is 14 amino acids. From germline, CDR1 is SGHRS and CDR2 YFSETQ. V was pared by 5 bases and J by 7 bases, with 6 bases of the junction left unmatched. In DNA, the CDR3 is TGCGCCAGCAGATTACTAGCGGGAAGTAATGAGCAGTTCTTC. Residues: CASRLLAGSNEQFF.

The CDR3 nucleotides are TGTGCCAGCAGTTACTCCGGGACAGGGGGGTCACCCCTCCACTTT. It is translated as CASSYSGTGGSPLHF. The J gene is TRBJ1-6, the V gene TRBV6-5; 11 nucleotides align to TRBD1. This CDR3 has 15 residues. The germline V gene encodes CDR1 MNHEY and CDR2 SVGAGI. V shed 0 bases and J 10 bases; nucleotides not matched to a gene: 2.

This clonotype has just a few counts. V is TRBV6-5 and J is TRBJ1-2; D remains ambiguous. Germline CDR1 MNHEY, CDR2 SVGAGI. The CDR3 runs 14 residues. V lost 0 bases and J 4 bases, leaving 9 bases between the germline ends. CDR3 sequence (DNA): TGTGCCAGCAGTTACTCCGCTACTACCTATGGCTACACCTTC. It is translated as CASSYSATTYGYTF.

A few counts support this clonotype. The chain recombines TRBV10-3 with TRBJ2-1; D not certain. The CDR3 sequence is 12 residues long. V was cut by 10 bases and J by 10 bases, with 17 bases left in between. Germline lookup yields CDR1 ENHRY and CDR2 SYGVKD. CDR3 bases: TGTGCCACAAACGATAGGGTAGGGGAGCAGTTCTTC. It yields the protein CATNDRVGEQFF.

This clonotype appeared many times. V usage is TRBV12-3 or TRBV12-4 and J usage is TRBJ2-1, with 8 bases fitting TRBD1. CDR3 size: 15 residues. The V segment lost 2 bases and the J segment 7 bases; nucleotides outside the gene matches: 7. The CDR3 loop reads CASSLLQGDFNEQFF. The CDR3 nucleotides are TGTGCCAGCAGTTTATTACAGGGGGACTTTAATGAGCAGTTCTTC.

V is TRBV10-3 and J is TRBJ2-1; TRBD2 matches at 10 bases. Germline V CDR1 and CDR2: ENHRY, SYGVKD. There are 18 residues in the CDR3. J was trimmed by 0 bases and V by 0 bases; bases with no gene match: 5. CDR3 DNA: TGTGCCATCAGTGAGTCCCTAGCGGGGGCAAGCTCCTACAATGAGCAGTTCTTC. It specifies CAISESLAGASSYNEQFF.

The chain combines TRBV18 with TRBJ2-1; 9 nucleotides match TRBD2. The CDR3 loop spans 14 amino acids. J was trimmed by 6 bases and V by 5 bases; bases with no gene match: 5. The germline V gene encodes CDR1 KGHSH and CDR2 LQKENI. CDR3 sequence (DNA): TGTGCCAGCTCATACGGGACTAGCTTCAATGAGCAGTTCTTC. It is translated as CASSYGTSFNEQFF.

This rearrangement joins TRBV20-1 to TRBJ2-2, with D unclear. This CDR3 comprises 14 residues. Trimming pared 4 bases from V and 1 base from J, leaving 10 bases between. The germline V gene has CDR1 DFQATT and CDR2 SNEGSKA (reference sequence). Here the CDR3 reads CSAIWPENTGELFF. DNA of the CDR3: TGCAGTGCTATTTGGCCGGAGAACACCGGGGAGCTGTTTTTT.

The sample holds many counts of this clonotype. The chain employs TRBV5-1 and TRBJ2-1; the match to TRBD2 covers 11 bases. CDR1 and CDR2 from the germline V gene are SGHRS and YFSETQ. Unmatched junction bases numbered 4, after V lost 7 bases and J lost 4 bases. The CDR3 loop spans 14 amino acids. The CDR3 reads CASGASGGYNEQFF. In DNA, the CDR3 is TGCGCCAGCGGAGCTAGCGGGGGGTACAATGAGCAGTTCTTC.

The chain has TRBV4-2 and TRBJ2-1; D not certain. Trimming took off 0 bases at V and 10 bases at J, with 10 bases between the two ends. This CDR3 contains 13 residues. The germline gives CDR1 LGHNA, CDR2 YNFKEQ. The CDR3 here is CASSQEGEGEQFF. CDR3 nucleotides: TGTGCCAGCAGCCAAGAGGGTGAAGGAGAGCAGTTCTTC.

This clonotype came up a few times. The chain employs TRBV6-1 and TRBJ2-1; 11 positions agree with TRBD2. Germline trimming cut 6 bases from V and 2 bases from J; bases unmatched to any gene: 6. This CDR3 has 16 amino acids. Germline-derived CDR1 and CDR2 are MNHNS and SASEGT. The DNA of the CDR3 is TGTGCCAGCAGAAAAATAGCGGGGGGGACCTACAATGAGCAGTTCTTC. Encoded protein: CASRKIAGGTYNEQFF.

The chain links TRBV20-1 to TRBJ2-1, with a weak D call TRBD2 (5 bases). CDR1 is DFQATT, CDR2 SNEGSKA, per germline (reference sequence). The CDR3 loop spans 15 amino acids. The V end was cut by 6 bases, the J end by 3 bases, with 18 bases between. In DNA form, the CDR3 reads TGCAGTGCCTCGAAGTACGGAGACTACTACAATGAGCAGTTCTTC. This encodes CSASKYGDYYNEQFF.

V and J are TRBV29-1 and TRBJ1-2; unclear D gene. Germline V lookup: CDR1 SQVTM, CDR2 ANQGSEA. Trimming removed 6 bases from V and 2 bases from J, with 10 bases in between. This CDR3 has 12 amino acids. DNA of the CDR3: TGCAGCGTCCGGGGTGCGAACTATGGCTACACCTTC. Translating gives CSVRGANYGYTF.

This chain joins TRBV20-1 and TRBJ2-3; either TRBD1 or TRBD2 may fit D (7 bases each). Per germline, CDR1 DFQATT and CDR2 SNEGSKA (reference sequence). This CDR3 comprises 12 residues. Trimming pared 8 bases from V and 3 bases from J, leaving 12 bases between. This chain's CDR3 is CSWEGATDTQYF. The CDR3 DNA follows: TGCAGTTGGGAGGGGGCTACAGATACGCAGTATTTT.